The 8 T cell receptor beta chains given below trace back to one sample, sequenced in a study of monozygotic twins with inflammatory bowel disease. TCRdb re-called the 5' RACE reads and shows each CDR3 protein once, DNA omitted. With over 90,000 distinct CDR3 sequences in the sample, the ten largest clones hold more than 1.5%. What was sequenced was blood. These receptors were taken from a human donor with ulcerative colitis or Crohn's disease, or a healthy co-twin of an affected twin (not recorded which).

This chain links TRBV4-3 with TRBJ2-7; the TCRdb call, TRBD1, lacks DNA for checking. This CDR3 region has 15 residues. The germline gives CDR1 LGHNA, CDR2 YSLEER. This chain's CDR3 is CASSRADRDANEQYF.

J is TRBJ1-2 and V is TRBV5-1. The CDR3 is 14 residues long. Germline V gene lookup returns CDR1 SGHRS and CDR2 YFSETQ. This chain's CDR3 is CASSLAPEDYGYTF.

The chain is built from TRBV20-1 and TRBJ2-7; TCRdb lists TRBD1, though no DNA is available to test this call. This CDR3 is built from 13 residues. CDR1 DFQATT and CDR2 SNEGSKA come from the germline V gene (reference sequence). CDR3 sequence: CSARHPQGYEQYF.

J is TRBJ1-5 and V is TRBV5-1; TCRdb names TRBD1, which stays unverified in the absence of DNA. There are 16 residues in the CDR3. Germline assignment: CDR1 SGHRS and CDR2 YFSETQ. The CDR3 is CASSLAGGTEGQPQHF.

The gene calls are TRBV18 and TRBJ2-1. Germline CDR1 is KGHSH and CDR2 is LQKENI. The CDR3 runs to 15 residues. CDR3 region: CASSPQGVPYNEQFF.

The rearrangement links TRBV6-1 to TRBJ1-5. CDR3 size: 16 residues. Germline V gene data show CDR1 as MNHNS and CDR2 as SASEGT. CDR3 amino acids: CASRHLLIGGHQPQHF.

This rearrangement joins TRBV6-5 to TRBJ2-5; the TCRdb D gene call, TRBD1, has no DNA to confirm it. The germline CDR1 and CDR2 sequences are MNHEY and SVGAGI. The CDR3 contains 15 residues. The CDR3 here is CASSYSSSGAVTQYF.

V and J are TRBV10-3 and TRBJ2-7; lacking DNA, the TRBD1 call made by TCRdb goes unchecked. The germline V gene encodes CDR1 ENHRY and CDR2 SYGVKD. This CDR3 region has 12 residues. The chain's CDR3 is CAISGTGYEQYF.